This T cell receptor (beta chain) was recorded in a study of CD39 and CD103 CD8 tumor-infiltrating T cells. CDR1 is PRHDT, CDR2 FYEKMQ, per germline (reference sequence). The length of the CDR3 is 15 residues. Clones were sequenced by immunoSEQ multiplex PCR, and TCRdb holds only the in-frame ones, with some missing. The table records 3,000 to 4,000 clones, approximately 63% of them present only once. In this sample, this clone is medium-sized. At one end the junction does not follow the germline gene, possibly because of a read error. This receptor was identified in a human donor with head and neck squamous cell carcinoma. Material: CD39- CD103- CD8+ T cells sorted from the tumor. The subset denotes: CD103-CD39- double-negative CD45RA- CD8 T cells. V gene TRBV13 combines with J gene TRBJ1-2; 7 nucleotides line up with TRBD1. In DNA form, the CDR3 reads TGTGCCAGCACCTTAGGGCAGGGGGTGAGGTATGGCTACACCTTC. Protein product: CASTLGQGVRYGYTF.